This record covers a single T cell receptor (beta chain). As yet, its antigen is unknown. The sample belongs to a study of vaccination and CD4 T cells after COVID-19. Study-level information: Investigators drew the post-COVID samples a median about 98 days after diagnosis, with a range of 35 to 161. Overall study findings and caveats: 304 of 307 vaccine-specific clones from convalescent patients were spike mono-reactive. Of the reactive clones in convalescent patients, a median around 83% showed up only post-vaccination.

CDR3 length: 17 residues. Germline trimming cut 3 bases from V and 5 bases from J; bases unmatched to any gene: 13. The germline V gene encodes CDR1 SNHLY and CDR2 FYNNEI. TCRdb independently ran MiXCR on the PCR reads; one entry per CDR3 protein. The repertoire holds 20,000 to 25,000 distinct CDR3 sequences, with 50% to 60% as singletons. The sample was CD4+ T cells from blood, taken before SARS-CoV-2 vaccination. The V call is TRBV2, the J call TRBJ2-3; 8 positions match TRBD1. This clonotype originated in a human donor who had recovered from COVID-19. CDR3 amino acids: CASSELEDRVTGDTQYF. The DNA for the CDR3 is TGTGCCAGCAGTGAGTTGGAGGACAGGGTCACCGGAGATACGCAGTATTTT.